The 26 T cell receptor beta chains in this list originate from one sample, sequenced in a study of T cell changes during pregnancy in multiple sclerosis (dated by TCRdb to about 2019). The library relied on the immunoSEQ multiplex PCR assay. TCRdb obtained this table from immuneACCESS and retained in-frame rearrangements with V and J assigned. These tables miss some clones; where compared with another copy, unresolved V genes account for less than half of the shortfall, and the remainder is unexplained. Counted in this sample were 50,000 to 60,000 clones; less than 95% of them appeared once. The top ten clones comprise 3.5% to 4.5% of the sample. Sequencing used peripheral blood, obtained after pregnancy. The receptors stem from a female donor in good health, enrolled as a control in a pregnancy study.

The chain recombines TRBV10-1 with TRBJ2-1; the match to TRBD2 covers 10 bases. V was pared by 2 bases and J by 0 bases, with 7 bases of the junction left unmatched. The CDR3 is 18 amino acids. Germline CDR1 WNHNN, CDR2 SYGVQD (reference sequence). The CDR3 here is CASSERASGSVSYNEQFF. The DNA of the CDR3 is TGCGCCAGCAGTGAGAGGGCTAGCGGGAGTGTCTCCTACAATGAGCAGTTCTTC.

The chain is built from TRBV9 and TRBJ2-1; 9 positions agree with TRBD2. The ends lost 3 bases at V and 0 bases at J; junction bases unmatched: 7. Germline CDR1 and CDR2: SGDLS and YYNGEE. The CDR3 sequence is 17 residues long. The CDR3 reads CASSAPSGVSSYNEQFF. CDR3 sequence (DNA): TGTGCCAGCAGCGCCCCTAGCGGGGTGAGCTCCTACAATGAGCAGTTCTTC.

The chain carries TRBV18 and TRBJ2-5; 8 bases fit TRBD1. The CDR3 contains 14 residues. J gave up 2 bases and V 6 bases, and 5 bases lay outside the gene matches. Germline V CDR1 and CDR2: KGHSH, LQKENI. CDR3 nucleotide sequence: TGTGCCAGCTCTAACGACAGGGGTCAAGAGACCCAGTACTTC. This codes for CASSNDRGQETQYF. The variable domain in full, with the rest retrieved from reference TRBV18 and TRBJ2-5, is NAGVMQNPRHLVRRRGQEARLRCSPMKGHSHVYWYRQLPEEGLKFMVYLQKENIIDESGMPKERFSAEFPKEGPSILRIQQVVRGDSAAYFCASSNDRGQETQYFGPGTRLLVL.

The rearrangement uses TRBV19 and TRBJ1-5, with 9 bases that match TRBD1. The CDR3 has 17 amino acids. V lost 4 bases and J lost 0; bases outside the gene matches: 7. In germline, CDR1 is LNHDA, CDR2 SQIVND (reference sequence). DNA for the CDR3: TGTGCCAGTAGTACGGGACAGGGACAGGCTAGCAATCAGCCCCAGCATTTT. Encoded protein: CASSTGQGQASNQPQHF.

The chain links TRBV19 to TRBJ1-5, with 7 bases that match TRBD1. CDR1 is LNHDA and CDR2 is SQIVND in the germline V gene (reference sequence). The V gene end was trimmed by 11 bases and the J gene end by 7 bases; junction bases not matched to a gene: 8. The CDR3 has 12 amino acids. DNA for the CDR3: TGTGCCTGCACAGGGGTAGGGCAGCCCCAGCATTTT. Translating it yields CACTGVGQPQHF.

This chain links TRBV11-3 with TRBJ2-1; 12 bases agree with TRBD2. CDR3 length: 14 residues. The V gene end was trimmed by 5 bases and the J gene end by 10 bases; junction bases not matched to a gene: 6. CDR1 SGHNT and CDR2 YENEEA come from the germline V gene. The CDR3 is CASSPGLAGKEQFF. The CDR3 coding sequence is TGTGCCAGCAGCCCCGGACTAGCGGGGAAAGAGCAGTTCTTC.

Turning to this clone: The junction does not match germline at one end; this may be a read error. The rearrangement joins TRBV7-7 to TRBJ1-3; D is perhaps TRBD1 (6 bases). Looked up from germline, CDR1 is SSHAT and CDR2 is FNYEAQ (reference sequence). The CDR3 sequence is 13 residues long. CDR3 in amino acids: CASSLDRGNTIYF. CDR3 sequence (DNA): TGTGCTAGCAGCTTAGACAGGGGAAACACCATATATTTT.

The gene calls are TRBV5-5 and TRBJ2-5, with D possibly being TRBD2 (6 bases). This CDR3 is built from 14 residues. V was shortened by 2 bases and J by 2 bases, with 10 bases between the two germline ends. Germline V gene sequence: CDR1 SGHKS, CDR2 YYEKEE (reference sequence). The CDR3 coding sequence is TGTGCCAGCAGCTTAATGGGACTTCAAGAGACCCAGTACTTC. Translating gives CASSLMGLQETQYF.

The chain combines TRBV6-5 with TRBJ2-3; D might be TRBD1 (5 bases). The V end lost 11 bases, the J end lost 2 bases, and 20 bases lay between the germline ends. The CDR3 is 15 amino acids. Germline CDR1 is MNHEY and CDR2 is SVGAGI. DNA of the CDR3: TGTGCCTGCGCGGTGTCAGGGATAAACACAGATACGCAGTATTTT. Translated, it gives CACAVSGINTDTQYF.

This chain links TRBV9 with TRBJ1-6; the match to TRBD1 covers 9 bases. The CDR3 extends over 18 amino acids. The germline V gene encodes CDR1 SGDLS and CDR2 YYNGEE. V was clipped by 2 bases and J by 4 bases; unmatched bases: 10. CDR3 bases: TGTGCCAGCAGCGTCACAGTAACAGGGGGCGCTTATAATTCACCCCTCCACTTT. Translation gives CASSVTVTGGAYNSPLHF.

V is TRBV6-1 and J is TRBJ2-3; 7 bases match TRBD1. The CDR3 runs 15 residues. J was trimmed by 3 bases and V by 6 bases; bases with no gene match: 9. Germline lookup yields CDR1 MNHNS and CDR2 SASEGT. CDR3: CASRRGQVPTDTQYF. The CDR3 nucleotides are TGTGCCAGCAGGAGGGGGCAGGTGCCAACAGATACGCAGTATTTT.

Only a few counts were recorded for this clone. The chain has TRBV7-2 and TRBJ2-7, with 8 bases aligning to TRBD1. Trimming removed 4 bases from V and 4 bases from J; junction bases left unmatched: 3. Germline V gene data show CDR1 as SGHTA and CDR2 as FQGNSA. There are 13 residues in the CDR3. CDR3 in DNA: TGTGCCAGCAGCTCAGGGGGCGCGTACGAGCAGTACTTC. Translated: CASSSGGAYEQYF.

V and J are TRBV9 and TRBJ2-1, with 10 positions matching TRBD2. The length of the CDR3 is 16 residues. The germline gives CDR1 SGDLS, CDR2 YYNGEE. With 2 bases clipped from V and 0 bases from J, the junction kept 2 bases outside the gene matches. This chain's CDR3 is CASSVRTSGSYNEQFF. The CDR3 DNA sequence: TGTGCCAGCAGCGTCCGGACTAGCGGCTCCTACAATGAGCAGTTCTTC.

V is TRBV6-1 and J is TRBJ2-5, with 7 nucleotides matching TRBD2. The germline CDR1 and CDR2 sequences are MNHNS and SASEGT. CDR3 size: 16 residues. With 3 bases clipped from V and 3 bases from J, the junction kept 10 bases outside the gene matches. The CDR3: CASSEILAGGKETQYF. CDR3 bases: TGTGCCAGCAGTGAGATATTAGCGGGCGGTAAAGAGACCCAGTACTTC.

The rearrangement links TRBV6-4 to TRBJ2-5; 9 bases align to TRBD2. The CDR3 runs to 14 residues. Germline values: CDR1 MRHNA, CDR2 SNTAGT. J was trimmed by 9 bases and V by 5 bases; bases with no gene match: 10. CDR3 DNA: TGTGCCAGCAGTATCGGCGGGAGGGCGGAGGCCCAGTACTTC. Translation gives CASSIGGRAEAQYF.

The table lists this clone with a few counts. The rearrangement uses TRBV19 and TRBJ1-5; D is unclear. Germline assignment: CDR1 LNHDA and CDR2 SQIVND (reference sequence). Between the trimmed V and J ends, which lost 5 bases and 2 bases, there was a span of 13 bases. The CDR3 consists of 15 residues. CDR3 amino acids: CASSEEAQGNQPQHF. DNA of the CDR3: TGTGCCAGTAGTGAGGAGGCTCAAGGCAATCAGCCCCAGCATTTT.

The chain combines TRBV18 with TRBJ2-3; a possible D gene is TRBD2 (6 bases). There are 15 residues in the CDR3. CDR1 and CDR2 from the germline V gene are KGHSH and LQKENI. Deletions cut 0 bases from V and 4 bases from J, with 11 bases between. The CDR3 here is CASSPPGTAPDTQYF. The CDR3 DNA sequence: TGTGCCAGCTCACCACCCGGGACTGCCCCAGATACGCAGTATTTT.

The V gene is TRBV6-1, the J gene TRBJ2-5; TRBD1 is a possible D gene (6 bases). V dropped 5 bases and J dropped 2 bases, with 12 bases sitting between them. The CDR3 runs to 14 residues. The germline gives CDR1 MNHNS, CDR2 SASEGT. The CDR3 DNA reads TGTGCCAGCAGTCTACAGGGTAATCAAGAGACCCAGTACTTC. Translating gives CASSLQGNQETQYF.

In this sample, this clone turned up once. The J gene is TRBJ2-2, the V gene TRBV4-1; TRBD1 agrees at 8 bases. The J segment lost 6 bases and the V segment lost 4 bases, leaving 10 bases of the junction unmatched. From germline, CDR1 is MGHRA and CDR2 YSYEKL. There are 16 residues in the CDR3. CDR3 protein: CASSPLGQGRSGELFF. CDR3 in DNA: TGCGCCAGCAGCCCCCTCGGACAGGGACGATCCGGGGAGCTGTTTTTT.

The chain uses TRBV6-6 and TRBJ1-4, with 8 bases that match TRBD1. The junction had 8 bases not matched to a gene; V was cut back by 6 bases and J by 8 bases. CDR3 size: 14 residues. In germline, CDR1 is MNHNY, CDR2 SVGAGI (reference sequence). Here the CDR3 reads CASSPGGAREKLFF. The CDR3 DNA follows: TGTGCCAGCAGCCCAGGGGGCGCGAGGGAAAAACTGTTTTTT.

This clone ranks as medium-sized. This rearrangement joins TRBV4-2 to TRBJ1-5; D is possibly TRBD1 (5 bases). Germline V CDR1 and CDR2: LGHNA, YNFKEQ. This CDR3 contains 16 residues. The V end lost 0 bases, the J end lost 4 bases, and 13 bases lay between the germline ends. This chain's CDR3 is CASSQDDRQKNQPQHF. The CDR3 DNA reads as TGTGCCAGCAGCCAAGATGACAGACAAAAAAATCAGCCCCAGCATTTT.

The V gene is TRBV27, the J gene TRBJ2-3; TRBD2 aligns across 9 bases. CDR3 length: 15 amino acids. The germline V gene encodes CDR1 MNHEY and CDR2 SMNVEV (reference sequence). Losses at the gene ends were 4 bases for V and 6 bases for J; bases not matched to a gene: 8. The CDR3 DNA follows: TGTGCCAGCAGTTCTCCGGGACTAGCTATCGATACGCAGTATTTT. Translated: CASSSPGLAIDTQYF.

This CDR3 reads CASSQDGGPGLADSYEQYF. The CDR3 nucleotides are TGCGCCAGCAGCCAAGATGGCGGGCCGGGACTAGCGGACAGTTACGAGCAGTACTTC. V is TRBV4-1 and J is TRBJ2-7; 11 bases are a match to TRBD2. Losses at the gene ends were 0 bases for V and 4 bases for J; bases not matched to a gene: 14. The CDR3 spans 19 residues. The germline V gene has CDR1 MGHRA and CDR2 YSYEKL.

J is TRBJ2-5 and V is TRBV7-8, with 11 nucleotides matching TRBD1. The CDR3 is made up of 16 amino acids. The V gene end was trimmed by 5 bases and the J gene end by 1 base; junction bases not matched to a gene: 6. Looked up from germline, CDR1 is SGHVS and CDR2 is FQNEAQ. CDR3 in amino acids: CASSLGTGGIQETQYF. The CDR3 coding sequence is TGTGCCAGCAGCCTCGGGACAGGGGGGATCCAAGAGACCCAGTACTTC.

The CDR3 reads CASNPRQAGAKGEQYF. The CDR3 DNA reads as TGTGCCAGCAATCCTAGGCAGGCGGGAGCGAAGGGCGAGCAGTACTTC. The V gene is TRBV7-3, the J gene TRBJ2-7; 7 bases are a match to TRBD2. Per germline, CDR1 SGHTA and CDR2 FQGTGA. V lost 7 bases to trimming and J lost 6 bases; unmatched junction nucleotides: 18. CDR3 length: 16 residues. Using reference TRBV7-3 and TRBJ2-7 for the parts outside the CDR3, the full variable domain is GAGVSQTPSNKVTEKGKYVELRCDPISGHTALYWYRQSLGQGPEFLIYFQGTGAADDSGLPNDRFFAVRPEGSVSTLKIQRTERGDSAVYLCASNPRQAGAKGEQYFGPGTRLTVT.

CDR3 DNA sequence: TGTGCCAGCAGCCTTAACTCCGGGACAGGGATGTTCTTC. Translation gives CASSLNSGTGMFF. V and J are TRBV9 and TRBJ2-1; 9 bases are a match to TRBD1. Per the germline V gene, CDR1 is SGDLS and CDR2 is YYNGEE. The CDR3 runs to 13 residues. The J segment lost 15 bases and the V segment lost 4 bases, leaving 11 bases of the junction unmatched.